This T cell receptor beta chain was profiled in a study of a mutant IDH1 vaccine in newly diagnosed glioma. Study at large: Previous care, which was radiotherapy, temozolomide, or both, most often involved both.

The CDR3 sequence is 16 residues long. V gave up 8 bases and J gave up 4 bases; unmatched junction bases: 11. The germline V gene encodes CDR1 SNHLY and CDR2 FYNNEI. A remark on this clone: Its specificity is not known.

As for time point: week 5, during vaccination. Doses of 300 ug of mutant IDH1 20-mer peptide were given with topical imiquimod. Clones were sequenced by immunoSEQ multiplex PCR, and TCRdb holds only the in-frame ones, with some missing. The data contain some 48,000 clones, around 80% of them singletons. The sequence was obtained from a woman aged 40 to 49 with glioma. This chain connects TRBV2 to TRBJ2-7, with TRBD2 identical over 13 bases. The sequenced sample was PBMCs, obtained from a glioma patient whose treatment included an IDH1 peptide vaccine. The DNA of the CDR3 is TGTGCCAGCGGCACCATGGGACTAGCGGGGCTATACGAGCAGTACTTC. Amino acid sequence: CASGTMGLAGLYEQYF.